This T cell receptor beta chain appears in the sequencing data of a study of vaccination and CD4 T cells after COVID-19. In germline, CDR1 is SGHVS, CDR2 FQNEAQ. The J segment lost 7 bases and the V segment lost 5 bases, leaving 11 bases of the junction unmatched. This CDR3 is 15 amino acids long. On this clonotype: Its antigen is not known.

Sequenced with the Oncomine TCR Beta short-read assay was DNA taken from cultured CD4+ T cells. TCRdb called the PCR reads again in MiXCR, with one record for every CDR3 protein. The table shows about 8,600 distinct CDR3 sequences, with roughly 49% occurring only once. As for treatment: roughly 10-day PBMC culture with coronavirus spike peptide pools or control peptides (ViraFEST assay). Collection of the unexposed donor's CD4+ T cells took place before the COVID-19 pandemic (2011-2018). The researchers probed unexposed-donor CD4+ T cells with SARS-CoV-2 S/N and four cold-coronavirus spikes, cells permitting.

The V call is TRBV7-8, the J call TRBJ1-2; 9 bases agree with TRBD1. The clonotype comes from a human donor in good health. Sequencing was carried out using CD4+ T cells from blood, cultured in vitro. CDR3 in DNA: TGTGCCAGCAGCCCCGGGACAGGGTATCGTGGTGGCTACACCTTC. It yields the protein CASSPGTGYRGGYTF.